This TCR beta chain appears in the sequencing data of a study of T-cell memory formation after mild COVID-19. Study summary: Most TCR clusters belonged to a single donor.

Constant-segment primers were used for 5'RACE, and the resulting TCR alpha and TCR beta cDNA libraries carried sample barcodes and UMIs. In TCRdb, the 5' RACE reads were re-called with MiXCR into one record per CDR3 protein. The data contain 300,000 to 350,000 distinct CDR3 sequences, over 11% of them seen just once; the ten biggest clones take up roughly a fifth. Findings and limits, study-wide: Pre-infection memory harbored some responding clones, suggesting cross-reactive memory joined. Clones that contracted from day 15 to 85 were balanced CD4/CD8, while later expanders leaned CD4+.

In the case of this clonotype: What it binds is unknown.

This CDR3 is 15 amino acids long. With 5 bases removed from V and 3 bases from J, the gap between germline ends came to 14 bases. Per the germline V gene, CDR1 is MGHRA and CDR2 is YSYEKL. The sequence derives from a man younger than 35 who had mild COVID-19 (a few samples of this study predate the infection). Cell type and time point are not known. Specimen: PBMCs or a T cell subset sorted from them (not recorded which). The chain uses TRBV4-1 and TRBJ1-5, with D hard to call. The CDR3: CASSDRPADNQPQHF. The CDR3 nucleotides are TGCGCCAGCAGCGACCGACCCGCCGACAATCAGCCCCAGCATTTT.